The 8 T cell receptor beta chains listed next were all sequenced from one sample in a study of OX40 agonist ivuxolimab in advanced cancers. Sequenced by immunoSEQ multiplex PCR; TCRdb stores in-frame clones only, minus some. The table lists 75,000 to 95,000 clones, approximately 89% of them singletons. The source material was CD4+ or CD8+ T cells sorted from blood, sampled in a trial of the OX40 agonist ivuxolimab. These receptors were obtained from an adult with an advanced solid tumor such as melanoma, head and neck, liver or kidney cancer.

The chain couples TRBV7-2 to TRBJ2-7; 14 bases align to TRBD2. Germline assignment: CDR1 SGHTA and CDR2 FQGNSA. CDR3 length: 15 residues. The trim removed 5 bases at V and 6 bases at J, leaving 6 bases unmatched. This CDR3 is CASSMQGLAGVEQYF. The CDR3 DNA reads TGTGCCAGCAGCATGCAGGGACTAGCGGGAGTCGAGCAGTACTTC.

The chain joins TRBV10-3 to TRBJ1-5, with D maybe TRBD1 (6 bases). The CDR3 has 14 residues. V lost 2 bases and J 6 bases, leaving 11 bases between the germline ends. Germline V lookup: CDR1 ENHRY, CDR2 SYGVKD. For the CDR3, the DNA is TGTGCCATCAGTGAGGGGGGGGCCAGTCAGCCCCAGCATTTT. This gives the protein CAISEGGASQPQHF.

The J gene is TRBJ2-6, the V gene TRBV7-9; D might be TRBD1 (5 bases). The ends were cut back, 5 bases at V and 0 bases at J, with 14 bases in the middle. Per germline, CDR1 SEHNR and CDR2 FQNEAQ (reference sequence). The CDR3 has 17 amino acids. CDR3 in DNA: TGTGCCAGCAGCCGGACATCTCCCACCTCTGGGGCCAACGTCCTGACTTTC. Translated: CASSRTSPTSGANVLTF.

The chain combines TRBV6-1 with TRBJ2-3; no firm D call. The V gene's germline CDR1 is MNHNS and CDR2 SASEGT. With 6 bases removed from V and 4 bases from J, the gap between germline ends came to 8 bases. CDR3 length equals 12 residues. In nucleotides, the CDR3 is TGTGCCAGCAGGGTAAGCGCAGATACGCAGTATTTT. Its protein is CASRVSADTQYF.

The genes are TRBV21-1 and TRBJ1-5; the table names TRBD1, a call not compared with the DNA. TRBV21-1 is listed as a pseudogene. This CDR3 spans 14 amino acids. The CDR3 reads CASSSRDRDSPQHF. Here the CDR3 DNA reads TGTGCCAGCAGCAGCCGGGACAGGGATTCGCCCCAGCATTTT.

The rearrangement joins TRBV29-1 to TRBJ1-2, with D hard to call. With 4 bases removed from V and 2 bases from J, the gap between germline ends came to 8 bases. This CDR3 has 12 amino acids. The germline CDR1 and CDR2 sequences are SQVTM and ANQGSEA. This CDR3 is CSVARQNYGYTF. CDR3 DNA: TGCAGCGTTGCCCGTCAGAACTATGGCTACACCTTC.

The rearrangement uses TRBV7-6 and TRBJ1-3; 7 bases are shared with TRBD1. The trim removed 5 bases at V and 0 bases at J, leaving 7 bases unmatched. The CDR3 length is 16 residues. Germline V CDR1 and CDR2: SGHVS, FNYEAQ. CDR3 nucleotide sequence: TGTGCCAGCAGCCCCCGACAGGGAAACTCTGGAAACACCATATATTTT. Protein: CASSPRQGNSGNTIYF.

V is TRBV6-1 and J is TRBJ2-7; a possible D gene is TRBD1 (5 bases). The ends were cut back, 0 bases at V and 1 base at J, with 13 bases in the middle. CDR1 is MNHNS, CDR2 SASEGT, per germline. The CDR3 has 16 residues. As DNA, the CDR3 is TGTGCCAGCAGTGAAGCGTCTCCAGGGTGGTCCTACGAGCAGTACTTC. The encoded protein is CASSEASPGWSYEQYF.